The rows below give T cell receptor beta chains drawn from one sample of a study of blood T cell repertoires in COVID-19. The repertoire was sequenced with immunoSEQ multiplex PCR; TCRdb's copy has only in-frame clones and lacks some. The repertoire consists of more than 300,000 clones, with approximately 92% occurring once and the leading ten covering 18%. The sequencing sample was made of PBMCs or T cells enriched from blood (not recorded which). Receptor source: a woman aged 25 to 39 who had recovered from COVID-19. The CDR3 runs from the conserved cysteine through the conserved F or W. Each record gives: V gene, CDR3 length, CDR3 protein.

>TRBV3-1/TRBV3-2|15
CASSQDSRQPREQYF
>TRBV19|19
CASVKQTGGQGAFNTEAFF
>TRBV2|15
CASTPTSGRYNEQFF
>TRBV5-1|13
CASSSQGYTEAFF
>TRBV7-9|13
CASRGGRATEQYF
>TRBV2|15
CASSVSGGNTGELFF
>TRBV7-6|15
CASSSNTGASYEQYF
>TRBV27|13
CASRSGLGNTIYF
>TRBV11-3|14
CASSLGRGGDEQFF
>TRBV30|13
CAWSVEANSPLHF
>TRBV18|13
CASSPSGLGEAFF
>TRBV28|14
CASSLWTANYGYTF
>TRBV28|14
CASSLGGTLTEAFF
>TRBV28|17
CASSLMGGGRASEEQYF
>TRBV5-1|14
CASSDGQGPDTQYF
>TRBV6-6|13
CASRGTGNYGYTF
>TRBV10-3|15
CAISENRNSNQPQHF
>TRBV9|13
CASSVAVNTEAFF
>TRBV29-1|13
CSVDGGFGTEAFF
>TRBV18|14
CASSPGGGNQPQHF
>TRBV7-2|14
CASSFGQGNYGYTF
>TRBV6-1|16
CASSGTSGSPRGEQFF
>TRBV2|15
CASSLPGQRTYEQYF
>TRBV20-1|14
CSASSRGPSYGYTF
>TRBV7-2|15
CASSLSGGRIETQYF
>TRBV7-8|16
CASSLENGVQSKEQYF
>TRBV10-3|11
CAISGGNTIYF
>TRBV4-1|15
CASSQDPTTQNEQFF
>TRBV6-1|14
CASSEGGQGNEQYF
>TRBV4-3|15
CASSLGGITYNEQFF
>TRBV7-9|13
CASSPRGREPQHF
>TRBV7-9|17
CASSLLAGSNSPYGYTF
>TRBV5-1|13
CASSPQGTTEAFF